The present entry profiles one T cell receptor (beta chain) with its context. This CDR3 contains 14 residues. Trimming removed 1 base at V and 3 bases at J, with 9 bases between. CDR1 and CDR2 from the germline V gene are LGHNT and FRNRAP. This sample was included in a study of blood T cell repertoires in COVID-19. Study-level background: The origin of the acute and convalescent COVID-19 samples was the United States, Italy and Spain. From T cells, B-cell-depleted T cells, or PBMCs came the material, which was cDNA or gDNA.

In the original processing: Estimates of nucleated cell counts were drawn from the amplification of reference gene primers. Clones were read by immunoSEQ multiplex PCR, and TCRdb kept only the in-frame ones, dropping some. V and J calls and clone size are copied from that table; D and trimming were computed from the DNA. Among 150,000 to 200,000 clones listed, over 75% were seen once. The V and J genes are TRBV12-5 and TRBJ2-5, with a weak D call TRBD2 (5 bases). Sequenced input: peripheral blood. The source is a woman of 80 years or more with active or convalescent COVID-19. Here the CDR3 DNA reads TGTGCTAGTGGTTTGGGAGGGCTAGAAGAGACCCAGTACTTC. Amino acids: CASGLGGLEETQYF.